What follows is one T cell receptor (beta chain) and its context. An end of the junction does not agree with germline; a read error may underlie this. CDR3 length: 18 amino acids. CDR1 is SSHAT and CDR2 is FNYEAQ in the germline V gene (reference sequence). The data were obtained in a study of shared clonotypes between healthy human individuals. Measured with immunoSEQ multiplex PCR; TCRdb has only the in-frame clones, and not every one. This sample has approximately 810,000 clones, with approximately 92% found just once. As defined, naive CD8 cells were CD45RO-negative and positively selected for CCR7, with terminally differentiated effector memory CD45RA+ cells excluded.

This TCR was recovered from a man aged 25 to 45 in good health. The sample was naive CD8+ T cells sorted from blood. The chain combines TRBV7-7 with TRBJ2-3; TRBD2 agrees at 11 bases. The CDR3 DNA sequence: TGTGCTAGCAGCACCGGACTAGCGGGCGACTCCCGCACAGATACGCAGTATTTT. Protein sequence: CASSTGLAGDSRTDTQYF.